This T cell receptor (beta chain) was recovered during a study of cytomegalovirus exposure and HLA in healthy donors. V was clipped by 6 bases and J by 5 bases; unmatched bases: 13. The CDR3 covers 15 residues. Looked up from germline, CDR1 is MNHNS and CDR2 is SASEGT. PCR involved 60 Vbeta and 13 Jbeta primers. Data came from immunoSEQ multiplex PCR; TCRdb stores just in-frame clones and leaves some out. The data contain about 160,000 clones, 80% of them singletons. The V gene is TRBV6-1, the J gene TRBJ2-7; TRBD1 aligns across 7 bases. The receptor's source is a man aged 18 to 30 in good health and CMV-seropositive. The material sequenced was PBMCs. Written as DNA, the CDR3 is TGTGCCAGCAGCAAGACCACAGGGGCCAACGACGAGCAGTACTTC. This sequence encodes CASSKTTGANDEQYF.